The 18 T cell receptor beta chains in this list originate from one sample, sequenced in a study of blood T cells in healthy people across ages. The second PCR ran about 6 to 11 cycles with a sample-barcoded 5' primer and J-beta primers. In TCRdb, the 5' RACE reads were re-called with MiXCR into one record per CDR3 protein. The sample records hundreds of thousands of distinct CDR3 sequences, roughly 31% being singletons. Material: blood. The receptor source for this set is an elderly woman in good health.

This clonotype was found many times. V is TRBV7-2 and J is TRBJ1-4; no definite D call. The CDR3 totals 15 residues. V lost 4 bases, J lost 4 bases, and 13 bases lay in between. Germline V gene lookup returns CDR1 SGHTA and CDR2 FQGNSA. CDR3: CASSSTTGSNEKLFF. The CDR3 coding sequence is TGTGCCAGCAGCTCGACGACCGGAAGTAATGAAAAACTGTTTTTT. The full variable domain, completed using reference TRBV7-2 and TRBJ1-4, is GAGVSQSPSNKVTEKGKDVELRCDPISGHTALYWYRQSLGQGLEFLIYFQGNSAPDKSGLPSDRFSAERTGGSVSTLTIQRTQQEDSAVYLCASSSTTGSNEKLFFGSGTQLSVL.

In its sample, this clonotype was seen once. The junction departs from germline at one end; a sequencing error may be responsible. CDR3 sequence (DNA): TGCGCCAGCAGCGGCGAAGCTAACTATGACTACACCTTC. It specifies CASSGEANYDYTF. The rearrangement joins TRBV5-1 to TRBJ1-2, with D uncertain. CDR3 size: 13 residues. Germline values: CDR1 SGHRS, CDR2 YFSETQ.

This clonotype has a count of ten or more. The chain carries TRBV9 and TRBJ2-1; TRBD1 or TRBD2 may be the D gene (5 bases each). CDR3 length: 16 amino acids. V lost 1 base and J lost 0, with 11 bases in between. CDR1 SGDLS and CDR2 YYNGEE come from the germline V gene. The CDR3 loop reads CASSVMGESSYNEQFF. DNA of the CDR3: TGTGCCAGCAGCGTAATGGGGGAGAGCTCCTACAATGAGCAGTTCTTC.

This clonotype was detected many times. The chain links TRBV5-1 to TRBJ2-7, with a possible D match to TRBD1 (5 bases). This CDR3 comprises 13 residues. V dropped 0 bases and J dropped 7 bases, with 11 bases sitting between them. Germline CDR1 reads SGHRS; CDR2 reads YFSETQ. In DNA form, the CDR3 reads TGCGCCAGCAGCTTGGAAGGGGTGGGGGAGCAGTACTTC. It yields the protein CASSLEGVGEQYF.

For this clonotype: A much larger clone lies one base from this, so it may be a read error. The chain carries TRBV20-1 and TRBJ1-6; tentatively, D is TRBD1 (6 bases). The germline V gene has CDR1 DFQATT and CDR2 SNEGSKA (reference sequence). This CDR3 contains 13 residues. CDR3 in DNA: TGCAGTGCTAAGGGGGTAAATAATTCACCCCGCCACTTT. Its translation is CSAKGVNNSPRHF.

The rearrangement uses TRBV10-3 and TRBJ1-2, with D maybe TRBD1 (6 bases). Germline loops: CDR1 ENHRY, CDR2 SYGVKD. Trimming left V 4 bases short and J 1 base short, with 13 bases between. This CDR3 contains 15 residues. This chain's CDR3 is CAISGSSGVNYGYTF. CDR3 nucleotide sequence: TGTGCCATCAGTGGTTCTTCAGGGGTTAACTATGGCTACACCTTC.

In DNA, the CDR3 is TGCGCCAGCAGCTTACCCGAGACCGGGCTACCCGAGCAGTACTTC. Translating gives CASSLPETGLPEQYF. The V gene is TRBV5-1, the J gene TRBJ2-5; D unclear. The DNA matches TRBJ2-7 better at its end, which makes the J call doubtful. The CDR3 covers 15 residues. Germline loops: CDR1 SGHRS, CDR2 YFSETQ.

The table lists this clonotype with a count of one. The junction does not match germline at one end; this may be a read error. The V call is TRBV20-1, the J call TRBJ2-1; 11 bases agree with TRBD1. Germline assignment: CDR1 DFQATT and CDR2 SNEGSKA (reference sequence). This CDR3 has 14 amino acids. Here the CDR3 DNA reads TGCAGTACTAGAGCTCGGGGACAGGGGGGCGAGCAGTTCTTC. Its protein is CSTRARGQGGEQFF.

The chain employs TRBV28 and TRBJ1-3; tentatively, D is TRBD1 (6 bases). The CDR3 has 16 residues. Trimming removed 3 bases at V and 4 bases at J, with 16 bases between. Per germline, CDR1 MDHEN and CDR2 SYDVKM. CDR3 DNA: TGTGCCAGCAGTTTCCCCTATGGGGGCGAAGGAAACACCATATATTTT. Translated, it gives CASSFPYGGEGNTIYF.

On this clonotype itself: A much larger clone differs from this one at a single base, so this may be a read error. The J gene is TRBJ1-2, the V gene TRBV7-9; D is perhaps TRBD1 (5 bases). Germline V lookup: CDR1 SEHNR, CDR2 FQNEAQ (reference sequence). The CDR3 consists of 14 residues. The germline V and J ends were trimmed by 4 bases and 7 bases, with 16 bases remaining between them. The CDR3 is CASSCDQGVFGYTF. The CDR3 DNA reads TGTGCCAGCAGCTGCGACCAGGGTGTTTTTGGCTACACCTTC. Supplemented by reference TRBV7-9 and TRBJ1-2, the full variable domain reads DTGVSQNPRHKITKRGQNVTFRCDPISEHNRLYWYRQTLGQGPEFLTYFQNEAQLEKSRLLSDRFSAERPKGSFSTLEIQRTEQGDSAMYLCASSCDQGVFGYTFGSGTRLTVV.

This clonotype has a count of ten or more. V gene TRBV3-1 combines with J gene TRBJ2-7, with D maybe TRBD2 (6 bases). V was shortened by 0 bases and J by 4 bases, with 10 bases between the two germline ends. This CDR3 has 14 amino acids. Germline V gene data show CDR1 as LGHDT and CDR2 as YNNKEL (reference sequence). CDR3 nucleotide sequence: TGTGCCAGCAGCCAAGACGGGGGAGTATACGAGCAGTACTTC. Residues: CASSQDGGVYEQYF.

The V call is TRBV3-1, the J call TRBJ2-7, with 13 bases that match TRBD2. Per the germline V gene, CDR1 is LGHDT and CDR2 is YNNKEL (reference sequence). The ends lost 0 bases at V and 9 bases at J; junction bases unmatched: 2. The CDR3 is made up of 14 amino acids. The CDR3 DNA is TGTGCCAGCAGCCAAGAAGGACTAGCGGGAGCGCAGTACTTC. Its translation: CASSQEGLAGAQYF.

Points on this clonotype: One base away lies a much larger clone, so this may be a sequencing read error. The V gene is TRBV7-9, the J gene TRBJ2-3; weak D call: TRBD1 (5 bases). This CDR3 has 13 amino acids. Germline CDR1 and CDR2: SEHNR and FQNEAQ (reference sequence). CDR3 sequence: CAGSVGLGDTQYF. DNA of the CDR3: TGTGCCGGCAGTGTGGGGCTCGGAGATACGCAGTATTTT.

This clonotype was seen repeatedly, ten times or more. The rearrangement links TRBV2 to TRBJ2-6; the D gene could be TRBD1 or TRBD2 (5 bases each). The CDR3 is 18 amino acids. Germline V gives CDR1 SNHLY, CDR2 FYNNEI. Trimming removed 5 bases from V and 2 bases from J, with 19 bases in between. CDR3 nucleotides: TGTGCCAGCAGTCAGGCCGGGGCCCCGCGGGCTGGGGCCAACGTCCTGACTTTC. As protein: CASSQAGAPRAGANVLTF.

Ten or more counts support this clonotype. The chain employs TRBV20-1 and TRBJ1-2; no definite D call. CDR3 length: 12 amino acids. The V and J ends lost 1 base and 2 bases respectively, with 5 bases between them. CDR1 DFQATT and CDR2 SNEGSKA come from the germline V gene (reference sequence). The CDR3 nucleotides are TGCAGTGCTAGAGGCTCGAACTATGGCTACACCTTC. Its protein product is CSARGSNYGYTF.

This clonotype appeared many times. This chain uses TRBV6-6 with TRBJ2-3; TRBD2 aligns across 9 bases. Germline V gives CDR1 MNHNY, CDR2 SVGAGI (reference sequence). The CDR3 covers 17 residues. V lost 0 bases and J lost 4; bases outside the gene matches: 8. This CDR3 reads CASSYSGRGGSADTQYF. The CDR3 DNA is TGTGCCAGCAGTTACTCTGGGCGGGGGGGCTCCGCAGATACGCAGTATTTT.

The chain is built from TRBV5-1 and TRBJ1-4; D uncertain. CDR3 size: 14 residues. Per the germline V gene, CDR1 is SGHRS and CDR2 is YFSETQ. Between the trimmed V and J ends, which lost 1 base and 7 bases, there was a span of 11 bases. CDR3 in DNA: TGCGCCAGCAGCTTGAGGCTTGAGGGTGAAAAACTGTTTTTT. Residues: CASSLRLEGEKLFF.

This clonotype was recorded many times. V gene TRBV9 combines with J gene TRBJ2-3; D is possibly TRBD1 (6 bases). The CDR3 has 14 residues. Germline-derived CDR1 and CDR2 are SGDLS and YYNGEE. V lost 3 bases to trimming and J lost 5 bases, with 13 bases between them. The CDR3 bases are TGTGCCAGCAGCGCAAAACAGGGAGAAGATACGCAGTATTTT. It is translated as CASSAKQGEDTQYF.